This T cell receptor beta chain was obtained from a study of OX40 agonist ivuxolimab in advanced cancers. About the research overall: Each patient was given ivuxolimab into a vein every 2 weeks, at 0.01 to 10 mg/kg. Study results and caveats: On average, CD8+ T cells had more expanded clones than CD4+.

The CDR3 spans 12 residues. It was autoimmune disease history or systemic immunosuppression that excluded patients. Repertoires were generated with immunoSEQ multiplex PCR, while TCRdb's copy carries only in-frame clones and drops some. This sample has 77,000 or so clones; approximately 90% occur once, and the top ten carry roughly 0.56%. This clone was counted between two and nine times. Its antigen is not identified. The source is an adult with an advanced solid tumor such as melanoma, head and neck, liver or kidney cancer. V gene TRBV21-1 combines with J gene TRBJ2-7; the D call of TRBD1 is as the table states it, not checked on the DNA. TRBV21-1 is recorded as a pseudogene. The sequencing here drew on CD4+ or CD8+ T cells sorted from blood, taken in a trial of the OX40 agonist ivuxolimab. The CDR3 DNA follows: TGTGCCATAAGAATCAGGGGGGCCGCCGAGTACTTC. It translates to CAIRIRGAAEYF.